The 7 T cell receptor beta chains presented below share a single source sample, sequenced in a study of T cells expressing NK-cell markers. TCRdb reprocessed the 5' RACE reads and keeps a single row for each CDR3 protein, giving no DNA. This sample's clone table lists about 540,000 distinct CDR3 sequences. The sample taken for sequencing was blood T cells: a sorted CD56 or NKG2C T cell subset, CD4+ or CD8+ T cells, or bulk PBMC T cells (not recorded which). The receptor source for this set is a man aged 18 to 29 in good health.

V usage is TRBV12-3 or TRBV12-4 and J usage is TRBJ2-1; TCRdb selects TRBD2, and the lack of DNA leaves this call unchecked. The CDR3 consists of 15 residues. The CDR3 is CASSFPLAGVGEQFF.

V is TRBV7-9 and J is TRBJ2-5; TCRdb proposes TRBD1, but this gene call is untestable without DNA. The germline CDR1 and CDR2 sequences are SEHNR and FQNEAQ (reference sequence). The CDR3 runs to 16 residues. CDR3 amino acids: CASSQKRQGAKETQYF. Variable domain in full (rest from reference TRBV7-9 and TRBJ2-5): DTGVSQNPRHKITKRGQNVTFRCDPISEHNRLYWYRQTLGQGPEFLTYFQNEAQLEKSRLLSDRFSAERPKGSFSTLEIQRTEQGDSAMYLCASSQKRQGAKETQYFGPGTRLLVL.

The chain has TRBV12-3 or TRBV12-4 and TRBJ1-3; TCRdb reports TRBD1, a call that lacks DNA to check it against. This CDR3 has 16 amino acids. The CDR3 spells CASRPLTGKTGNTIYF.

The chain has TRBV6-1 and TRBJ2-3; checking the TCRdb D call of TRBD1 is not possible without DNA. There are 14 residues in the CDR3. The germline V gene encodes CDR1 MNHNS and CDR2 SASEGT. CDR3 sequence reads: CASAPSGFSDTQYF.

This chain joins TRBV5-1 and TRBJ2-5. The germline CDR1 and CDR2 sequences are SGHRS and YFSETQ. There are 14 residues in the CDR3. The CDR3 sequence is CASSLGGFQETQYF.

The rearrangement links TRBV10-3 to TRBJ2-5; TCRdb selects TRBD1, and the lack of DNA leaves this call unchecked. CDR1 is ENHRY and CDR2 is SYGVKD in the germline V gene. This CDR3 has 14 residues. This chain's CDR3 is CAISKQGVRETQYF.

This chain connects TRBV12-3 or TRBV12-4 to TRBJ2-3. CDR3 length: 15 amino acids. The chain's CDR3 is CASSSLGASTDTQYF.